This T cell receptor beta chain was captured in a study of shared clonotypes between healthy human individuals (dated by TCRdb to between 2020 and 2021). General notes on the study: The cohort included three men and a couple of women between 18 and 49 years of age. Between about 0.85 and 9.5 billion PBMCs per donor were obtained by leukapheresis. Different laboratories and diverse techniques were used to prepare libraries and sequence TCR repertoires, to increase sequencing depth and limit assay-specific biases. For each donor, three plates each were used for CD4 naive and CD4 memory, two plates were used for CD8 naive, and one plate was used for CD8 memory. To estimate repertoire size and how much clonotypes are shared between individuals, the study performed deep sequencing of blood TCR repertoires from a few healthy adults.

This clone has only a few counts. No cognate antigen has been identified for it. The sample holds no much larger clone one base away, and base qualities are not on file. Donors were healthy HIV-negative adults with no recently reported acute infections or vaccinations. Every donor was a Caucasian adult living in Nashville, Tennessee, USA. CD4+ T cells were enriched through magnetic negative selection, after which naive cells were positively selected on CD45RA and the remaining negative fraction served as the memory subset. After blood collection by leukapheresis, PBMCs were isolated using Ficoll-Histopaque density gradient centrifugation and then cryopreserved in the vapor phase of liquid nitrogen. Analytical flow cytometry was used to check the purity and quantity of every magnetically sorted T cell population. Each sorted fraction had its genomic DNA isolated and then quantified by UV absorbance on a Nanodrop 2000c.

The cysteine opens and the phenylalanine closes a CDR3 of 13 amino acids. This entry keeps only the CDR3 DNA: 39 bases, framed from base 1. CDR1 is given as SGHAT and CDR2 as FQNNGV, both from the germline V gene. V gives up 3 bases and J gives up 8 bases, and the segment between their germline ends measures 13 bases. Results the study describes overall, beyond this receptor: Naive subsets generally had larger estimated clonotype richness than memory subsets did. Based on pairwise subsampling, the degree of clonotype sharing among donors was expected to be affected by sequencing depth. The genetic and exposure-history diversity represented was limited by the small number of donors. Compared with non-shared clonotypes, the clonotypes found in all four sorted-subset donors had higher generation probabilities. About 5% of naive CD4, roughly 3.6% of naive CD8, 2% to 2.5% of memory CD4, and approximately 0.4% of memory CD8 clonotypes were shared across four donors. Even with the large sequencing depth, rarefaction of the sorted-subset datasets indicated that sequencing was incomplete. Sampling was restricted to blood, and TCR repertoires in tissues likely differ from the TCR repertoires found in blood.

Using the deep immunoSEQ assay, multiplex PCR amplified TCR CDR3 regions from genomic DNA. Extracted genomic DNA from each cell subset was distributed evenly across all wells of several immunoSEQ 96-well plates, and each plate was treated as a replicate. Each replicate PCR for sorted subsets received around 210 ng genomic DNA, equal to roughly 33,000 T cell genomes. The purified libraries were quantified using a Qubit 3.0 fluorometer, sized with a Bioanalyzer 2100, and then quantified again using the KAPA Library Quantification kit. Each immunoSEQ 96-well plate was sequenced on its own single-read 150-cycle Illumina NextSeq 550 flow cell. The authors' pipeline ran thus. Because the immunoSEQ output included only junctional sequences and no quality scores, the filtering could not be the same as the filtering used for full-length reads. To assign V/J genes and CDR3, sequences were annotated using PyIR, a Python wrapper for IgBLAST v1.9, with IMGT germline references. Reads were removed for weak V/J assignments (E-value above 1e-6), missing CDR3, stop codons, out-of-frame junctions, or ambiguous translated residues. V3J clonotypes were defined as sequences sharing an identical inferred V gene, J gene, and CDR3 amino acid sequence. The percentage overlap between two repertoires was calculated by dividing the number of shared unique clonotypes by the size of the smaller repertoire. RTK rarefaction, the Chao1 estimator, and Recon v2.1 estimates of unobserved clonotypes were used to assess repertoire richness. Generation probabilities for all TCRbeta clonotypes obtained by the gDNA method from a handful of donors were computed using OLGA. TCRdb obtained this table from immuneACCESS and retained in-frame rearrangements with V and J assigned. These tables miss some clones; where compared with another copy, unresolved V genes account for less than half of the shortfall, and the remainder is unexplained. V, J and clone size are taken as reported in that table, and D and trimming were inferred from the DNA itself. The sample table contains approximately 2.3 million clones; only one count was recorded for 80% to 95% of them. Clones ranked in the top ten supply about 0.41% of the sample.

The receptor's source is a young man in good health. Some clones in this sample may be carry-over from other donors' samples. The sequencing input was naive CD4+ T cells from PBMCs. Read against the paper, the sample's cell subset or site label means: CD45RA+ positively selected. The rearrangement combines TRBV11-2 with TRBJ1-1; TRBD1 is a possible D gene, resting on 5 matching bases. In nucleotide form, the sequence is TGTGCCAGCAGCTTGTACCAACCAGGGGAAGCTTTCTTT. Translation gives CASSLYQPGEAFF. With the rest looked up from the reference TRBV11-2 and TRBJ1-1 genes rather than sequenced, the full variable domain is EAGVAQSPRYKIIEKRQSVAFWCNPISGHATLYWYQQILGQGPKLLIQFQNNGVVDDSQLPKDRFSAERLKGVDSTLKIQPAKLEDSAVYLCASSLYQPGEAFFGQGTRLTVV.